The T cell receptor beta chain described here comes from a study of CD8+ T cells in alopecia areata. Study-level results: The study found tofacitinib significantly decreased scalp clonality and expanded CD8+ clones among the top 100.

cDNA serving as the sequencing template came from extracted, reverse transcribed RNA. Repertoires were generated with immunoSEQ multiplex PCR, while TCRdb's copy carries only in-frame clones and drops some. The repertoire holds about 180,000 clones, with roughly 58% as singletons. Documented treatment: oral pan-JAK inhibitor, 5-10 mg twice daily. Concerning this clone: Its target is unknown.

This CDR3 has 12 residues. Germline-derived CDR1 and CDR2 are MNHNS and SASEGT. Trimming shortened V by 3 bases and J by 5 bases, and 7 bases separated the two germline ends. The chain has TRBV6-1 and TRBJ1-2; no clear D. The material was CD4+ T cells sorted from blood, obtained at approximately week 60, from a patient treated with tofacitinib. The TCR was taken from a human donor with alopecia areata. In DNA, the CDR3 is TGTGCCAGCAGTGATAACGGTTATGGCTACACCTTC. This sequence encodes CASSDNGYGYTF.